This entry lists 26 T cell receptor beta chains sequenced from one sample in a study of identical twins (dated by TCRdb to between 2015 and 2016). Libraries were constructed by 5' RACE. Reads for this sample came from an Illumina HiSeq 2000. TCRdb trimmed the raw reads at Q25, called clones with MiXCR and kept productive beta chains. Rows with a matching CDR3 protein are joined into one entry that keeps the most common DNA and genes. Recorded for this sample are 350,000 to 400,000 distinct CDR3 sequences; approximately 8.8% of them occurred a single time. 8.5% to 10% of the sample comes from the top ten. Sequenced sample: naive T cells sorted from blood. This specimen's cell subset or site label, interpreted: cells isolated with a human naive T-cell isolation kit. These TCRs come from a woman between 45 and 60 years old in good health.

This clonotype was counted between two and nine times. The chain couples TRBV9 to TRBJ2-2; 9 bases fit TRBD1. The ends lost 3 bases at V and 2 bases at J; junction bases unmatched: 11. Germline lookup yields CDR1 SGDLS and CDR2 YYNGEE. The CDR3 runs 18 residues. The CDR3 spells CASSGNTGGAVNTGELFF. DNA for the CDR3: TGTGCCAGCAGCGGGAATACAGGGGGCGCGGTAAACACCGGGGAGCTGTTTTTT.

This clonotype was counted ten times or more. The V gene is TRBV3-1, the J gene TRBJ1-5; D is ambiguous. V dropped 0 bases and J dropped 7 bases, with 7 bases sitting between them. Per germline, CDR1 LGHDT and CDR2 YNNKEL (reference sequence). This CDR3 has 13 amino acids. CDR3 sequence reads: CASSQDLVQPQHF. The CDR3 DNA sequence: TGTGCCAGCAGCCAAGATCTTGTGCAGCCCCAGCATTTT.

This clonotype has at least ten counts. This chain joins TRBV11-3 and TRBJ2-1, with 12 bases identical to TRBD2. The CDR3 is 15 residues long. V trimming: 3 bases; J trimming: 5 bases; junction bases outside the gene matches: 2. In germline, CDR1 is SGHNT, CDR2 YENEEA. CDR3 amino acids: CASSFTSGRNNEQFF. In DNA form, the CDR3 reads TGTGCCAGCAGCTTTACTAGCGGGAGGAACAATGAGCAGTTCTTC.

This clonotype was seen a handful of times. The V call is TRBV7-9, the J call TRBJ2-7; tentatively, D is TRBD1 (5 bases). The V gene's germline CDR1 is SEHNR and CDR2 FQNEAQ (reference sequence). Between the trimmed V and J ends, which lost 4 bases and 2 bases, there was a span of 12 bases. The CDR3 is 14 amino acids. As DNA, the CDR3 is TGTGCCAGCAGCTCCCCAGGGCCAACCTACGAGCAGTACGTC. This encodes CASSSPGPTYEQYV.

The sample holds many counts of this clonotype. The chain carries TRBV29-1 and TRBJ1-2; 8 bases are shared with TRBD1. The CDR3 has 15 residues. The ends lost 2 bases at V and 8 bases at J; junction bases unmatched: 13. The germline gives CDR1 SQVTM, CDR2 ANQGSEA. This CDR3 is CSVEPKTRSGGGYTF. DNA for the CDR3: TGCAGCGTTGAACCGAAAACCCGATCAGGGGGCGGCTACACCTTC. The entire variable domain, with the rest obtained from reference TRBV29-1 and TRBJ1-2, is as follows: SAVISQKPSRDICQRGTSLTIQCQVDSQVTMMFWYRQQPGQSLTLIATANQGSEATYESGFVIDKFPISRPNLTFSTLTVSNMSPEDSSIYLCSVEPKTRSGGGYTFGSGTRLTVV.

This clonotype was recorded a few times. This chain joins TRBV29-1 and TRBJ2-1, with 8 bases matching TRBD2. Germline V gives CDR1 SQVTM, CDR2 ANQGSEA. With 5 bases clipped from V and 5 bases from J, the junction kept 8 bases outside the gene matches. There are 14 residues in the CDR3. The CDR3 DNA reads TGCAGCGTTCTACTACTTAGCGGGAACAATGAGCAGTTCTTC. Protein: CSVLLLSGNNEQFF.

The CDR3 nucleotides are TGTGCCAGGACAGGCTTACCGAACACCGGGGAGCTGTTTTTT. Residues: CARTGLPNTGELFF. This chain connects TRBV19 to TRBJ2-2, with TRBD1 as a possible D gene (6 bases). This CDR3 spans 14 amino acids. V was trimmed by 9 bases and J by 0 bases, leaving 11 bases between them. CDR1 and CDR2 (germline): LNHDA, SQIVND (reference sequence).

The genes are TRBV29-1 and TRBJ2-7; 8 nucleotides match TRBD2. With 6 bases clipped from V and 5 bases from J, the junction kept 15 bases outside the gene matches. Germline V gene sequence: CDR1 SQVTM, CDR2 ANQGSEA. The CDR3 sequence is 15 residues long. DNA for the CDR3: TGCAGCGTGGGCCCGGGGGGGGGAATGGCCAACGAGCAGTACTTC. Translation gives CSVGPGGGMANEQYF.

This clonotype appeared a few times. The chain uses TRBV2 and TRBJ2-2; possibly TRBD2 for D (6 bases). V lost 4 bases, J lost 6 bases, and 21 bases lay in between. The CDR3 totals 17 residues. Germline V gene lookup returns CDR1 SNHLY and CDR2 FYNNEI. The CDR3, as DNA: TGTGCCAGCAGTGGTGTTCCGACGGGAGATGGTGCCGGGGAGCTGTTTTTT. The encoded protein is CASSGVPTGDGAGELFF.

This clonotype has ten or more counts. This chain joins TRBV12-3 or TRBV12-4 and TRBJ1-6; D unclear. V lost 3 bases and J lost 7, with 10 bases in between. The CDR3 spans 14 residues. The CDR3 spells CASSFGQANSPLHF. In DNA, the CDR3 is TGTGCCAGCAGTTTCGGCCAGGCGAATTCACCCCTCCACTTT.

The CDR3 DNA follows: TGTGCCAGCTCTGAGAATGAGCAGTTCTTC. It translates to CASSENEQFF. The chain uses TRBV18 and TRBJ2-1; D is unresolved. The CDR3 extends over 10 amino acids. Germline V gene sequence: CDR1 KGHSH, CDR2 LQKENI. Trimming removed 6 bases at V and 7 bases at J, with 4 bases between.

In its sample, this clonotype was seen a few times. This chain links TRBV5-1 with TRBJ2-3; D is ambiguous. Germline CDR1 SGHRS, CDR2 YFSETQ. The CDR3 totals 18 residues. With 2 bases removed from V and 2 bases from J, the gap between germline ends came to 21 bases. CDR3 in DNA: TGCGCCAGCAGCTTTTACCCGAGGACGGCTCGAGACACAGATACGCAGTATTTT. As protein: CASSFYPRTARDTDTQYF. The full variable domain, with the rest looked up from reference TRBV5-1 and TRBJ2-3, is KAGVTQTPRYLIKTRGQQVTLSCSPISGHRSVSWYQQTPGQGLQFLFEYFSETQRNKGNFPGRFSGRQFSNSRSEMNVSTLELGDSALYLCASSFYPRTARDTDTQYFGPGTRLTVL.

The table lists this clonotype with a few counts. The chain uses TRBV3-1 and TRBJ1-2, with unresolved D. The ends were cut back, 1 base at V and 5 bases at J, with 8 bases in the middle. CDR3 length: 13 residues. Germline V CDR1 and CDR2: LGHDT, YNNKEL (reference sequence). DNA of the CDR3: TGTGCCAGCAGCCAAGTAACCGGGTATGGCTACACCTTC. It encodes CASSQVTGYGYTF.

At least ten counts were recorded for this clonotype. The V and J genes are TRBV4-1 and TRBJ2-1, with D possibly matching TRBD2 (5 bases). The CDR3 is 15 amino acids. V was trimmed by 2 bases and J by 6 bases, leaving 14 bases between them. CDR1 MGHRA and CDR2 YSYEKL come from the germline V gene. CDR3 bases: TGCGCCAGCAGCCAACCGGGAATTGTCTCCAATGAGCAGTTCTTC. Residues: CASSQPGIVSNEQFF.

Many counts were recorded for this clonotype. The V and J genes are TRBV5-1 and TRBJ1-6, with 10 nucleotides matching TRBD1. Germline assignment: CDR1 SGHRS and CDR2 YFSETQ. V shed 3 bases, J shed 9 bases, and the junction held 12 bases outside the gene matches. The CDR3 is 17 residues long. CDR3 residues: CASSSTFSGTGVSPLHF. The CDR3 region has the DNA TGCGCCAGCAGCTCTACTTTTTCCGGGACAGGGGTTTCACCCCTCCACTTT.

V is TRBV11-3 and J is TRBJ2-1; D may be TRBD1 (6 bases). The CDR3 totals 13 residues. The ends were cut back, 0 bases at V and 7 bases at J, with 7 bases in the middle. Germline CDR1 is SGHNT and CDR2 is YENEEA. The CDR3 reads CASSLEQGNEQFF. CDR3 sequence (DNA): TGTGCCAGCAGCTTAGAACAGGGAAATGAGCAGTTCTTC.

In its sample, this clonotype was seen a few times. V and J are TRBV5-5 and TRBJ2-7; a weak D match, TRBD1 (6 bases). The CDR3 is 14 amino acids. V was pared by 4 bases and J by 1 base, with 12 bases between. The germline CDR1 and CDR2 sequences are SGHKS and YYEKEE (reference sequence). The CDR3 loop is CASSPGVRSYEQYF. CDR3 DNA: TGTGCCAGCAGCCCAGGGGTTAGATCCTACGAGCAGTACTTC.

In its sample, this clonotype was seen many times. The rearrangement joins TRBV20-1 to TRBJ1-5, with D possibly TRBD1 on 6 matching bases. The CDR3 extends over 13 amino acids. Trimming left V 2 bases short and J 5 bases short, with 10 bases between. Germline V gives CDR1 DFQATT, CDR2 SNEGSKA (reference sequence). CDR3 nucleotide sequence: TGCAGTGCTAGACTGGGGGCGGATCAGCCCCAGCATTTT. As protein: CSARLGADQPQHF.

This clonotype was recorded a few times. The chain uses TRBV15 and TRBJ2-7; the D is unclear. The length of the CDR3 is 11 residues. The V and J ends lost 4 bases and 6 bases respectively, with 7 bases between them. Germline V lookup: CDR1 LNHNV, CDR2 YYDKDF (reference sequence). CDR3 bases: TGTGCCACCAGCAACCTCGTCGAGCAGTACTTC. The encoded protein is CATSNLVEQYF.

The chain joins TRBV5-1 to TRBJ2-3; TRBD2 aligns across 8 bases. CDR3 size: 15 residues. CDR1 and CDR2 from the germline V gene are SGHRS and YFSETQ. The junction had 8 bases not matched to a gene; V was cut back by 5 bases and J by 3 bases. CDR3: CASRTSGRITDTQYF. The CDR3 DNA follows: TGCGCCAGCAGAACTAGCGGAAGGATTACAGATACGCAGTATTTT.

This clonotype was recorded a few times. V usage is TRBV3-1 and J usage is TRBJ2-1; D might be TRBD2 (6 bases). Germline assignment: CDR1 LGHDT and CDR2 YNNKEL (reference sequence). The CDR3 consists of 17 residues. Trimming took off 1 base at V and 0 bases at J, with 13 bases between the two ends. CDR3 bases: TGTGCCAGCAGCCAAGGGGGCGGGGCCAGCTCCTACAATGAGCAGTTCTTC. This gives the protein CASSQGGGASSYNEQFF.

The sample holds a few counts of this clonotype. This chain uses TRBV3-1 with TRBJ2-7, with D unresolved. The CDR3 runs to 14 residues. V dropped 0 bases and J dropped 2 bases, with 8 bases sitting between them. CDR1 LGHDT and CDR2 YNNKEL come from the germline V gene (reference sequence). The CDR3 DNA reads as TGTGCCAGCAGCCAAGATCTTACCCCCTACGAGCAGTACGTC. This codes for CASSQDLTPYEQYV.

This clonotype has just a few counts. CDR3 protein: CASSRGQGAGYTF. The CDR3 region has the DNA TGTGCCAGCAGCCGGGGACAGGGGGCTGGCTACACCTTC. The gene calls are TRBV12-3 or TRBV12-4 and TRBJ1-2; 12 bases match TRBD1. V lost 6 bases to trimming and J lost 7 bases; unmatched junction nucleotides: 3. This CDR3 is 13 amino acids long.

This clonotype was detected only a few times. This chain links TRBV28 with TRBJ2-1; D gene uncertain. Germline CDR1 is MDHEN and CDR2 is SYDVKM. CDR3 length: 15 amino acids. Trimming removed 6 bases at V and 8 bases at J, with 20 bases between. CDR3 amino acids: CASSGARTENDEQFF. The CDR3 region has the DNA TGTGCCAGCAGCGGAGCTCGGACGGAGAACGATGAGCAGTTCTTC.

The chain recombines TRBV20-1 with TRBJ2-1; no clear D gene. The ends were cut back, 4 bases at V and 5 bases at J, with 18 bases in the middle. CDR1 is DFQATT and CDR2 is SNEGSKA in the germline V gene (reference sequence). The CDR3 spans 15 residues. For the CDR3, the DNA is TGCAGTGCTAAGGCCGGAAGGAAGCCGAACAATGAGCAGTTCTTC. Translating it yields CSAKAGRKPNNEQFF.

CDR3 amino acids: CASSLALAGVEETQYF. The CDR3 DNA reads as TGCGCCAGCAGCTTGGCGCTAGCGGGAGTGGAAGAGACCCAGTACTTC. The chain is built from TRBV5-1 and TRBJ2-5, with 10 bases lining up with TRBD2. Germline V gives CDR1 SGHRS, CDR2 YFSETQ. Trimming took 0 bases from V and 3 from J; bases not matched to a gene: 5. The CDR3 extends over 16 amino acids.